One sample yielded the 2 T cell receptor beta chains listed below, sequenced in a study of blood T cell repertoires in COVID-19. TCRdb keeps only in-frame clones here, not all; method: immunoSEQ multiplex PCR. The sample has some 100,000 clones, over 70% seen once; the top ten hold about 4.2%. Specimen: peripheral blood. The receptors here all came from a man in his sixties with acute or convalescent COVID-19.

This clone was detected once. The chain has TRBV5-1 and TRBJ2-5; D gene uncertain. Germline-derived CDR1 and CDR2 are SGHRS and YFSETQ. The V gene lost 4 bases and the J gene lost 0 bases, with 4 bases spanning the gap. This CDR3 is built from 12 residues. CDR3: CASSPNQETQYF. As DNA, the CDR3 is TGCGCCAGCAGCCCTAACCAAGAGACCCAGTACTTC.

This chain uses TRBV7-2 with TRBJ1-4; D not certain. V lost 0 bases and J 4 bases, leaving 6 bases between the germline ends. Germline V gene sequence: CDR1 SGHTA, CDR2 FQGNSA. The CDR3 runs to 14 residues. The CDR3 sequence is CASSLATDNEKLFF. Here the CDR3 DNA reads TGTGCCAGCAGCTTAGCCACTGATAATGAAAAACTGTTTTTT. Together with reference TRBV7-2 and TRBJ1-4, the CDR3 gives the full variable domain: GAGVSQSPSNKVTEKGKDVELRCDPISGHTALYWYRQSLGQGLEFLIYFQGNSAPDKSGLPSDRFSAERTGGSVSTLTIQRTQQEDSAVYLCASSLATDNEKLFFGSGTQLSVL.